This T cell receptor beta chain was sequenced for a study of control samples from healthy donors and cancer patients. Some clones are missing from TCRdb's copy, which holds only in-frame ones; the method was immunoSEQ multiplex PCR. The sample yields about 170,000 clones, around 90% seen once. The length of the CDR3 is 11 residues. V was pared by 8 bases and J by 3 bases, with 10 bases between. The germline V gene has CDR1 SQVTM and CDR2 ANQGSEA. The sequenced sample consisted of blood. This sequence was found in a woman in her twenties or thirties in good health. This chain uses TRBV29-1 with TRBJ1-2, with D uncertain. The chain's CDR3 is CSIGRDYGYTF. The CDR3 DNA reads TGCAGCATAGGACGCGACTATGGCTACACCTTC.